What follows are 16 T cell receptor beta chains derived from one specimen sequenced in a study of CD8 T cells in Susac syndrome. Random-hexamer reverse transcription was applied to roughly 0.5 to 1 ug RNA. TCRdb re-analysed the immunoSEQ multiplex PCR reads in MiXCR, keeping a single row per CDR3 protein. The table records around 100,000 distinct CDR3 sequences, 95% of them present only once. Sequenced input: CD8+ T cells from PBMCs. These receptors came from a human donor with Susac syndrome.

This chain connects TRBV18 to TRBJ1-5, with TRBD1 as a possible D gene (5 bases). The CDR3 runs 15 residues. V dropped 2 bases and J dropped 5 bases, with 13 bases sitting between them. Germline V lookup: CDR1 KGHSH, CDR2 LQKENI. This chain's CDR3 is CASSPGRVRDQPQHF. The CDR3, as DNA: TGTGCCAGCTCACCAGGCCGGGTCAGGGATCAGCCCCAGCATTTT.

The gene calls are TRBV27 and TRBJ1-2; D is possibly TRBD1 (6 bases). CDR3 length equals 12 residues. Looked up from germline, CDR1 is MNHEY and CDR2 is SMNVEV (reference sequence). Trimming took off 3 bases at V and 8 bases at J, with 10 bases between the two ends. In DNA form, the CDR3 reads TGTGCCAGCAGTTTCCAAGGGGGAGGCTACACCTTC. The encoded protein is CASSFQGGGYTF.

The chain uses TRBV29-1 and TRBJ2-2, with D possibly TRBD1 on 6 matching bases. CDR1 is SQVTM, CDR2 ANQGSEA, per germline. Trimming cost V 4 bases and J 5 bases, with 8 bases left between them. CDR3 length: 12 residues. This CDR3 is CSVVRGTGELFF. The CDR3 nucleotides read TGCAGCGTTGTCAGGGGTACCGGGGAGCTGTTTTTT.

The chain joins TRBV2 to TRBJ2-2; D not resolved. The length of the CDR3 is 12 residues. V was cut by 4 bases and J by 0 bases, with 0 bases left in between. Germline values: CDR1 SNHLY, CDR2 FYNNEI. The CDR3 here is CASSANTGELFF. In nucleotides, the CDR3 is TGTGCCAGCAGTGCGAACACCGGGGAGCTGTTTTTT.

The chain combines TRBV29-1 with TRBJ2-2; no reliable D call. The germline V gene encodes CDR1 SQVTM and CDR2 ANQGSEA. This CDR3 spans 12 amino acids. Between the trimmed V and J ends, which lost 0 bases and 1 base, there was a span of 0 bases. CDR3 region: CSVEENTGELFF. CDR3 coding DNA: TGCAGCGTTGAAGAGAACACCGGGGAGCTGTTTTTT.

This clonotype was seen once. The CDR3 DNA follows: TGTGCCAGCAGCTGGGACCCCACAGATACGCAGTATTTT. It codes for CASSWDPTDTQYF. J is TRBJ2-3 and V is TRBV6-5; D could derive from TRBD1 or TRBD2 (5 bases each). This CDR3 is built from 13 residues. The V gene's germline CDR1 is MNHEY and CDR2 SVGAGI. With 6 bases removed from V and 2 bases from J, the gap between germline ends came to 9 bases.

The chain carries TRBV25-1 and TRBJ2-7, with 7 bases matching TRBD2. This CDR3 has 13 residues. Germline-derived CDR1 and CDR2 are MGHDK and SYGVNS. The V gene end was trimmed by 3 bases and the J gene end by 2 bases; junction bases not matched to a gene: 1. The CDR3 here is CASSEREPYEQYF. CDR3 in DNA: TGTGCCAGCAGTGAGCGGGAGCCCTACGAGCAGTACTTC.

CDR3 sequence: CASQDGYHNEQFF. As DNA, the CDR3 is TGTGCCAGCCAAGACGGTTACCACAATGAGCAGTTCTTC. V gene TRBV28 combines with J gene TRBJ2-1; D is unresolved. The germline V gene has CDR1 MDHEN and CDR2 SYDVKM. There are 13 residues in the CDR3. V dropped 8 bases and J dropped 5 bases, with 13 bases sitting between them.

The chain combines TRBV18 with TRBJ2-1, with 13 bases fitting TRBD2. This CDR3 is 18 amino acids long. Trimming took 2 bases from V and 6 from J; bases not matched to a gene: 10. Germline CDR1 KGHSH, CDR2 LQKENI. CDR3 sequence: CASSPGLKLAGGPNEQFF. The DNA of the CDR3 is TGTGCCAGCTCACCAGGGTTGAAACTAGCGGGAGGGCCCAATGAGCAGTTCTTC.

This chain links TRBV18 with TRBJ2-7; TRBD1 aligns across 8 bases. Germline V gene lookup returns CDR1 KGHSH and CDR2 LQKENI. The J segment lost 6 bases and the V segment lost 2 bases, leaving 6 bases of the junction unmatched. The CDR3 contains 14 residues. The CDR3 is CASSPSGQGREQYF. The CDR3 nucleotides are TGTGCCAGCTCACCATCCGGACAGGGTCGCGAGCAGTACTTC.

The chain uses TRBV6-2 or TRBV6-3 and TRBJ2-1, with D perhaps TRBD1 or TRBD2 (5 bases each). Per germline, CDR1 MNHEY and CDR2 SVGEGT. V was cut by 2 bases and J by 2 bases, with 7 bases left in between. CDR3 length: 14 amino acids. The chain's CDR3 is CASSYEGTYNEQFF. In nucleotides, the CDR3 is TGTGCCAGCAGTTACGAGGGGACCTACAATGAGCAGTTCTTC.

This CDR3 is CASSRTEAKPQHF. The CDR3 DNA sequence: TGTGCCAGCAGCCGGACGGAGGCGAAGCCCCAGCATTTT. The V call is TRBV7-9, the J call TRBJ1-5, with D unresolved. The CDR3 sequence is 13 residues long. The V end was cut by 5 bases, the J end by 8 bases, with 13 bases between. The germline CDR1 and CDR2 sequences are SEHNR and FQNEAQ (reference sequence).

The V call is TRBV28, the J call TRBJ2-5; D not certain. The CDR3 has 16 amino acids. V lost 3 bases and J lost 3, with 17 bases in between. Germline V gene sequence: CDR1 MDHEN, CDR2 SYDVKM. CDR3 loop: CASSFRGQARKETQYF. The CDR3 DNA reads TGTGCCAGCAGTTTTAGAGGCCAGGCCAGGAAAGAGACCCAGTACTTC.

This sequence joins TRBV2 and TRBJ1-2; no clear D. The CDR3 runs 13 residues. The V end was cut by 1 base, the J end by 2 bases, with 5 bases between. Germline V gives CDR1 SNHLY, CDR2 FYNNEI. The CDR3 nucleotides are TGTGCCAGCAGTGAAGTGGAAAACTATGGCTACACCTTC. It translates to CASSEVENYGYTF.

This chain joins TRBV18 and TRBJ2-1, with 7 bases lining up with TRBD2. This CDR3 comprises 15 residues. V lost 0 bases and J lost 9; bases outside the gene matches: 8. CDR1 is KGHSH and CDR2 is LQKENI in the germline V gene. The CDR3 nucleotides read TGTGCCAGCTCACCACCTTCGCGGGAGCTGAGTGAGCAGTTCTTC. Translating it yields CASSPPSRELSEQFF.

The chain employs TRBV5-6 and TRBJ1-2, with D unclear. This CDR3 has 17 amino acids. The V gene lost 0 bases and the J gene lost 4 bases, with 19 bases spanning the gap. In germline, CDR1 is SGHDT, CDR2 YYEEEE. CDR3 residues: CASSLEETLNPIYGYTF. As DNA, the CDR3 is TGTGCCAGCAGCTTGGAAGAGACCCTTAACCCCATCTATGGCTACACCTTC.